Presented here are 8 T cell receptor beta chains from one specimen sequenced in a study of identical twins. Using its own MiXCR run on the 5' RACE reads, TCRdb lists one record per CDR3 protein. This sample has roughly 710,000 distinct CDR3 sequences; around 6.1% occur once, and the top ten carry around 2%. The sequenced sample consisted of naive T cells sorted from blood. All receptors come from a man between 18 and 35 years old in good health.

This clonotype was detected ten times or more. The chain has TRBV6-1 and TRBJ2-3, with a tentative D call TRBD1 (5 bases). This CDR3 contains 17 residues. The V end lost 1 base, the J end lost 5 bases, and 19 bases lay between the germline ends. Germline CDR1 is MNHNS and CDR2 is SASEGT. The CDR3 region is CASSEGRAGLVLDTQYF. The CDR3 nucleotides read TGTGCCAGCAGTGAAGGCCGCGCAGGGCTTGTGCTAGATACGCAGTATTTT.

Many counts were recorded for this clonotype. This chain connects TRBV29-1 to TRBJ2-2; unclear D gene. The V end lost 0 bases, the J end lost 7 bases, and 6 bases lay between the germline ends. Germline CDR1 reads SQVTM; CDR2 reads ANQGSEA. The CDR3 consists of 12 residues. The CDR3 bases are TGCAGCGTTGAAGAGCCGGGCGGGGAGCTGTTTTTT. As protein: CSVEEPGGELFF.

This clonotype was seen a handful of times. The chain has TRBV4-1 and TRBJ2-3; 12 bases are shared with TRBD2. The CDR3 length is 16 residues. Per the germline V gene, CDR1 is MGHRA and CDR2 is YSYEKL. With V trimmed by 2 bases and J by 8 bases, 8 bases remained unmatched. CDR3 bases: TGCGCCAGCAGCCAATTCGGACTAGCGGGATCGGGTACGCAGTATTTT. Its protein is CASSQFGLAGSGTQYF.

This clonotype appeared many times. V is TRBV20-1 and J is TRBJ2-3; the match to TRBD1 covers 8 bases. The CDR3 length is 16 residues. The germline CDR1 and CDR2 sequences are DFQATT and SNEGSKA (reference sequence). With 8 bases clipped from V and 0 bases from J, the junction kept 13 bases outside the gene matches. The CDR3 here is CSTRTGQEISTDTQYF. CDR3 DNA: TGCAGTACGAGGACGGGACAGGAGATTAGCACAGATACGCAGTATTTT.

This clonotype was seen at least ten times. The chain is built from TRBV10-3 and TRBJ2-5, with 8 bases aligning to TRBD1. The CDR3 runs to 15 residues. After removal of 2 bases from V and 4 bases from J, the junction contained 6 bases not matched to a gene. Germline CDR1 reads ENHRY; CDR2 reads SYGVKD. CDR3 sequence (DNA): TGTGCCATCAGTGAGGGGCAGGGGGCCCCAGAGACCCAGTACTTC. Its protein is CAISEGQGAPETQYF.

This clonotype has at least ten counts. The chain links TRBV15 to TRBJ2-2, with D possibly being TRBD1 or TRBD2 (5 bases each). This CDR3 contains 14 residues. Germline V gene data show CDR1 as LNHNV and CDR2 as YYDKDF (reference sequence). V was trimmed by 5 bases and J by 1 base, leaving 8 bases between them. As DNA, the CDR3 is TGTGCCACCAGCGAGGGACGGAACACCGGGGAGCTGTTTTTT. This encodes CATSEGRNTGELFF.

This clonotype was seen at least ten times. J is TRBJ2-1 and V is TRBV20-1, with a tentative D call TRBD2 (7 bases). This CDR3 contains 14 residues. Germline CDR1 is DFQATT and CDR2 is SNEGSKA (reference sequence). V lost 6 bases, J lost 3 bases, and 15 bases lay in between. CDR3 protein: CSASGAGDYNEQFF. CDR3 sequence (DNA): TGCAGTGCAAGCGGGGCAGGGGACTACAATGAGCAGTTCTTC.

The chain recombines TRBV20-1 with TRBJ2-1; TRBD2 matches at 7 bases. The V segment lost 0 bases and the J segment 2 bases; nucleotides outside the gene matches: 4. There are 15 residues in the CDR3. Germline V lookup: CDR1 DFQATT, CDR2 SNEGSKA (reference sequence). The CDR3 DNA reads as TGCAGTGCTAGAGACAAAGCGGGACCCTACAATGAGCAGTTCTTC. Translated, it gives CSARDKAGPYNEQFF.